This entry concerns a single T cell receptor (beta chain). The antigen this receptor binds is unknown. No much larger clone exists at a distance of one base, and base qualities are not known. Participants in the prospective study were enrolled through a virtual design, were aged roughly 18 to 100 years, and lived in 24 United States geographic areas. To assign participants to cohorts, the prospective study relied on clinical history that participants themselves reported in a screening survey and a study questionnaire. Recovered participants in ImmuneRACE Cohort 3 were defined by two consecutive negative NP/OP PCR tests, clearance by a healthcare professional, or resolution of symptoms. Mobile phlebotomists in the prospective study collected whole blood, serum and a nasopharyngeal or oropharyngeal swab from every participant. Additional blood draws and questionnaires over an approximately 2-month period could optionally be provided by prospective study participants. Blood samples from the prospective study were shipped frozen or at room temperature prior to DNA extraction.

The data were obtained in a study of blood T cell repertoires in COVID-19 (dated by TCRdb to 2019 to 2021). Study-wide context: Samples from collaborators originated in the United States, Italy and Spain and spanned both the acute and convalescent phases of COVID-19. The prospective study material was composed of cDNA or gDNA derived from T cells, B-cell-depleted T cells, or PBMCs. The dataset comprised deeply sampled blood TCRbeta repertoires from subjects exposed to, actively infected with, or recovered from COVID-19. The repertoires were made available in a free public database intended to serve as a resource for research on the immune response to SARS-CoV-2. Samples came from the ongoing ImmuneRACE study (first 160 participants) plus 1,254 subjects from 6 global collaborators. The sample metadata nearly always contained a de-identified subject ID, COVID-19 status, age in years and sex. HLA class I and class II types, where available, came from metadata supplied by the sample provider rather than from assay-based typing.

TCRbeta CDR3 regions were amplified from genomic DNA using the immunoSEQ Assay, a bias-controlled multiplex PCR. The study's processing was this. Within the assay, amplification of reference gene primers was used to estimate how many nucleated cells each sample contained. To quantify the absolute abundance of each unique TCRbeta CDR3 rearrangement, sequence reads were collapsed and filtered. For each sample, productive Simpson clonality was calculated by taking the square root of Simpson's diversity index across productive rearrangements. TCRdb's version of the immuneACCESS table is confined to in-frame rearrangements and falls short of the full clone set. An unresolved V gene accounts for under half of the shortfall where checked; the remainder is of unknown origin. V, J and clone size were drawn from that table, and D and trimming were deduced from the DNA. For this sample the table gives some 200,000 clones, of which more than 65% were detected only once. The top ten clonotypes cover around 7% of the sample.

What the research found in general, with its limitations: Clinical and demographic metadata were provided uncurated, with the amount varying by source and participant.

V is reduced by 3 bases and J by 0 bases, leaving a spacing of 12 bases between them. From the germline V gene (reference sequence), CDR1 is LNHDA and CDR2 is SQIVND. The CDR3 runs 16 residues from the cysteine to the phenylalanine. The DNA shown is the 48-base CDR3, in frame from base 1. The chain links TRBV19 with TRBJ1-5, with no confident D gene call. The TCR was taken from a man aged 35-49 years who had recovered from COVID-19. Sequencing input: PBMCs or T cells enriched from blood (not recorded which). The DNA is as follows: TGTGCCAGTAGTATTGGTGCCGGTCATAGCAATCAGCCCCAGCATTTT. Translated, this gives CASSIGAGHSNQPQHF. With the portions outside the CDR3 filled from the reference TRBV19 and TRBJ1-5 genes, the complete variable region becomes DGGITQSPKYLFRKEGQNVTLSCEQNLNHDAMYWYRQDPGQGLRLIYYSQIVNDFQKGDIAEGYSVSREKKESFPLTVTSAQKNPTAFYLCASSIGAGHSNQPQHFGDGTRLSIL.